This T cell receptor (beta chain) was obtained from a study of human T cells and chemical hapten exposure. Turning to the study itself: Donors were sensitized with 2% DPC on the upper inner arm.

The junction had 8 bases not matched to a gene; V was cut back by 0 bases and J by 2 bases. CDR1 SGHTA and CDR2 FQGNSA come from the germline V gene. The CDR3 length is 17 residues. This clonotype was recorded many times. What it binds is not known. Sample time point: patch test 3, about 24 weeks after DPC sensitization. Treatment of the sample: therapeutic diphenylcyclopropenone sensitization with weekly scalp DPC. Researchers sampled blood before each patch test went on. The study extracted total RNA from unfractionated whole blood. Study-wide results and caveats: There was no change with DPC sensitization in TCRs above 1 in 1000 frequency.

Each CDR3 protein is one row after TCRdb ran MiXCR on the RACE reads. Here the sample spans under 55,000 distinct CDR3 sequences, 9.9% being singletons. The sequencing used whole blood, collected in connection with sensitization to the hapten diphenylcyclopropenone (DPC). This chain connects TRBV7-2 to TRBJ2-7, with 9 positions matching TRBD2. This TCR derives from a middle-aged woman with alopecia areata. Some clones in this sample may be carry-over from other donors' samples. CDR3: CASSLAPRGGGAYEQYF. DNA of the CDR3: TGTGCCAGCAGCTTAGCGCCCCGTGGCGGGGGGGCCTACGAGCAGTACTTC.